This T cell receptor (beta chain) was obtained from a study of T cells in localized non-small cell lung cancer. Study findings and constraints: Uninvolved adjacent lung had the highest recorded T cell clonality, with tumor below it.

A remark on this clone: The antigen is unknown.

Germline CDR1 and CDR2: SNHLY and FYNNEI. The V segment lost 4 bases and the J segment 13 bases; nucleotides outside the gene matches: 9. The CDR3 length is 14 residues. Clones were sequenced by immunoSEQ multiplex PCR, and TCRdb holds only the in-frame ones, with some missing. Of roughly 35,000 clones detected, 88% appear once; the ten largest clones hold around 2.9%. The gene calls are TRBV2 and TRBJ1-4; 10 nucleotides line up with TRBD1. The sequences come from peripheral blood, collected before any cancer treatment. The clonotype comes from a woman between 35 and 75 years old with stage I lung adenocarcinoma. The CDR3, as DNA: TGTGCCAGCAGTGGAGGGGGACAGGGGAGGACACTGTTTTTT. This translates into CASSGGGQGRTLFF.